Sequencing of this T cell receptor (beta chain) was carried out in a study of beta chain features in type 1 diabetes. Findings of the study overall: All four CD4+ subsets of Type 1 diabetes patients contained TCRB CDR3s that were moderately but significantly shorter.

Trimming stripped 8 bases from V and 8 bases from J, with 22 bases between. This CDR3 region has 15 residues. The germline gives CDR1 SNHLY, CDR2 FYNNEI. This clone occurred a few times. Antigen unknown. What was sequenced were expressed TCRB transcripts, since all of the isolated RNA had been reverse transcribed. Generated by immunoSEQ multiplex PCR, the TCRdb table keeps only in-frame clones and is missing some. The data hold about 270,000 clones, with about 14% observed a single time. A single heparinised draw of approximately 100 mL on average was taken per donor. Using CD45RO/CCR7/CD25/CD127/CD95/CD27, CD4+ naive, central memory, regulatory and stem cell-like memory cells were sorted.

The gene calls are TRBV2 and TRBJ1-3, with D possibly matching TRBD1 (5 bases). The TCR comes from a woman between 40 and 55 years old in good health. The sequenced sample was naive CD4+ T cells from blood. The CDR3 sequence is CASQLGGALRDTIYF. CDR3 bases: TGTGCCAGCCAATTAGGCGGGGCCTTGCGGGACACCATATATTTT.